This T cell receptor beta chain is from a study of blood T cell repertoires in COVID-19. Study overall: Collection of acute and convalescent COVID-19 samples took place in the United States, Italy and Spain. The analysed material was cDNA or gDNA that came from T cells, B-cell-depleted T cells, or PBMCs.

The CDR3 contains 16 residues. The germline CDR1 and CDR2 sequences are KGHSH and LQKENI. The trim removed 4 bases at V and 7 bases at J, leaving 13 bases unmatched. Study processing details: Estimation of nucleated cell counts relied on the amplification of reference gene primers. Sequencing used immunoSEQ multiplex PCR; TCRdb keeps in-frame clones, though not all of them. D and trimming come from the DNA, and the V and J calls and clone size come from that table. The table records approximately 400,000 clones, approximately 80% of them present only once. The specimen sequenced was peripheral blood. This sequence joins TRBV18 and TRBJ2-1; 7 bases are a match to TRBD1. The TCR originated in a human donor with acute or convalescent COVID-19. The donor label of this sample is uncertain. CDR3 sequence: CASSLQPPTGKNEQFF. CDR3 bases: TGTGCCAGCTCACTACAACCCCCGACAGGGAAGAATGAGCAGTTCTTC.